This T cell receptor beta chain was identified in a study of early T cells in non-severe SARS-CoV-2 infection. The table lists this clonotype with many counts. V was trimmed by 1 base and J by 3 bases, leaving 14 bases between them. Germline loops: CDR1 SGHVS, CDR2 FNYEAQ. This CDR3 has 16 amino acids. Attachment of unique molecular identifiers was made to individual cDNA molecules. TCRdb re-derived calls from the 5' RACE reads in MiXCR, one entry per CDR3 protein. The sample has tens of thousands of distinct CDR3 sequences; about a tenth are singletons. The sequenced sample consisted of whole blood. V and J are TRBV7-6 and TRBJ2-3, with a possible D match to TRBD1 (6 bases). The TCR was taken from an adult who was a healthcare worker with PCR-confirmed SARS-CoV-2 infection or an uninfected control (not recorded which). CDR3 residues: CASSLGGNQGTDTQYF. The DNA of the CDR3 is TGTGCCAGCAGCTTAGGGGGGAATCAGGGGACAGATACGCAGTATTTT. The whole variable domain, remainder taken from reference TRBV7-6 and TRBJ2-3, is GAGVSQSPRYKVTKRGQDVALRCDPISGHVSLYWYRQALGQGPEFLTYFNYEAQQDKSGLPNDRFSAERPEGSISTLTIQRTEQRDSAMYRCASSLGGNQGTDTQYFGPGTRLTVL.